This TCR beta chain was identified in a study of blood T cells in healthy people across ages. The overall study: Roughly one uniquely barcoded beta molecule per two T cells was captured.

Germline V gene sequence: CDR1 MDHEN, CDR2 SYDVKM. V lost 6 bases, J lost 7 bases, and 11 bases stayed unmatched. CDR3 length equals 16 residues. Primers used in a second PCR of about 6 to 11 cycles were a sample-barcoded 5' primer and a J-beta primer mix. MiXCR was run by TCRdb on the 5' RACE reads, yielding one entry per CDR3 protein. The sample records 1.5 million to 2 million distinct CDR3 sequences, 25% to 30% being singletons. This clonotype was found a few times. Antigen: not known. Overall study findings and caveats: Naive and antigen-experienced cells were not separated, limiting conclusive comparison.

Specimen: blood. The chain joins TRBV28 to TRBJ2-2; 10 bases match TRBD1. This receptor was taken from a woman aged 25-40 years in good health. The CDR3: CASRSPGQGYGGELFF. DNA for the CDR3: TGTGCCAGCAGATCTCCGGGACAGGGGTATGGCGGGGAGCTGTTTTTT.